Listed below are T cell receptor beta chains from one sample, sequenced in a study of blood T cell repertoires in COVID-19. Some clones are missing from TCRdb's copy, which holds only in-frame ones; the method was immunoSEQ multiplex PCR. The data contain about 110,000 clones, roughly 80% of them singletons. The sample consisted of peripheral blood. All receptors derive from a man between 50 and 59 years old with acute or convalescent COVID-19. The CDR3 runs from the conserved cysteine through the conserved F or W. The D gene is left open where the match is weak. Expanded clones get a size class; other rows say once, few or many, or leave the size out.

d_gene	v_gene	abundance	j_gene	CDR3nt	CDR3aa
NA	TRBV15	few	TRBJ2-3	TGTGCCACCAGCAGTTCACAGCCAAGCACAGATACGCAGTATTTT	CATSSSQPSTDTQYF
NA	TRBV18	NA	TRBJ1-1	TGTGCCAGCTCACCACTCAAGGGTTTCGGGGGAAGTAACACTGAAGCTTTCTTT	CASSPLKGFGGSNTEAFF
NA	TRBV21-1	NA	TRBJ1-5	TGTGCCAGCAGCAACTCGCATTTT	CASSNSHF
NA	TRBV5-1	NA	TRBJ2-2	TGCGCCAGCAGCTTGGGGGGGCTGCGGACCGGGGAGCTGTTTTTT	CASSLGGLRTGELFF
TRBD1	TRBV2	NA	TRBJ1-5	TGTGCCAGCAGTGAAATGCTATTCAGGGGGCATCAGCCCCAGCATTTT	CASSEMLFRGHQPQHF
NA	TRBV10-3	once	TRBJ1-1	TGTGCCATCAGTGAGTCGGTGGAGAATTTTAACACTGAAGCTTTCTTT	CAISESVENFNTEAFF
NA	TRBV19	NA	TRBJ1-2	TGTGCCAGTAGTATAGGGGCAGACTATGGCTACACCTTC	CASSIGADYGYTF
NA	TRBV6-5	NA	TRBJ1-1	TGTGCCAGCAGTTACGGGGAGTGGGGCACTGAAGCTTTCTTT	CASSYGEWGTEAFF
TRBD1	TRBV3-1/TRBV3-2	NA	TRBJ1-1	TGTGCCAGCAGCCAAGATGGGACAGGGAGGGGTAACACTGAAGCTTTCTTT	CASSQDGTGRGNTEAFF
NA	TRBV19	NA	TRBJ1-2	TGTGCCAGTAGTATAGATGAACGGGTTACCCGTGGCTACACCTTC	CASSIDERVTRGYTF
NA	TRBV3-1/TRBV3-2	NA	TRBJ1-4	TGTGCCAGCAGCCAAGTCAGGGATGAAAAACTGTTTTTT	CASSQVRDEKLFF
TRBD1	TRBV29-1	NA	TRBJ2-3	TGCAGCGTGGCGGACAGGGACACAGATACGCAGTATTTT	CSVADRDTDTQYF
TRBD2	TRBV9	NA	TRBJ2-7	TGTGCCAGCAGCCCTTCGGGGGGATCCGAGCAGTACTTC	CASSPSGGSEQYF
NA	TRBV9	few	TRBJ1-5	TGTGCCAGCAGCGTAGTATTAGTCCGACAGGACCATCAGCCCCAGCATTTT	CASSVVLVRQDHQPQHF
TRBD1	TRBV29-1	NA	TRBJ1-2	TGCAGCGTGGCCACCGGGACAGCCCCTAACTATGGCTACACCTTC	CSVATGTAPNYGYTF
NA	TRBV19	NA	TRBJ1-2	TGTGCCAGTAGTATTGCCTGGGACGGGAGCTATGGCTACACCTTC	CASSIAWDGSYGYTF
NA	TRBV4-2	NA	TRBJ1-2	TGTGCCAGCAGCCACGGAGAGGACTATGGCTACACCTTC	CASSHGEDYGYTF
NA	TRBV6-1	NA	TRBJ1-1	TGTGCCAGCAGTGATACGGGGGGGAACACTGAAGCTTTCTTT	CASSDTGGNTEAFF
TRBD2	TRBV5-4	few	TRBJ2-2	TGTGCCAGCAGCGATATGACTAGCGGGGGGGCGGCAAACACCGGGGAGCTGTTTTTT	CASSDMTSGGAANTGELFF
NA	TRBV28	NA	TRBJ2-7	TGTGCCAGCATTCCCCGGACTCAATCCATCTACGAGCAGTACTTC	CASIPRTQSIYEQYF
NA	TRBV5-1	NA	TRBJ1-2	TGCGCCAGCAGCTCAAAATTTGTGACGGGGGAGGTTGGCTACACCTTC	CASSSKFVTGEVGYTF
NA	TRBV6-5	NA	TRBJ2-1	TGTGCCAGCAGTTCCACCCGGGACAACTACAATGAGCAGTTCTTC	CASSSTRDNYNEQFF
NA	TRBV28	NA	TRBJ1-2	TGTGCCAGTGGGACTAGCTATGGCTACACCTTC	CASGTSYGYTF
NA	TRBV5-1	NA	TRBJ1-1	TGCGCCAGCAGCTTACAGGGTGAGCGCACTGAAGCTTTCTTT	CASSLQGERTEAFF
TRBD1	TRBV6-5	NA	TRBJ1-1	TGTGCCAGCACCGCGGGACAGGCAGCTTTCTTT	CASTAGQAAFF
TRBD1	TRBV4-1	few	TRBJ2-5	TGCGCCAGCAGCCGGGACAGGGGCGGGACCCAGTACTTC	CASSRDRGGTQYF
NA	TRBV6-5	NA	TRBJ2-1	TGTGCCAGCACGAAGGAGCCGAGGGCCTACAATGAGCAGTTCTTC	CASTKEPRAYNEQFF
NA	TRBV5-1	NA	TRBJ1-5	TGCGCCAGCAGCGCAGGGTTGAGCAATCAGCCCCAGCATTTT	CASSAGLSNQPQHF
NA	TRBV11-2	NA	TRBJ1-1	TGTGCCAGCAGCTCGCGTCGGGACACTGAAGCTTTCTTT	CASSSRRDTEAFF
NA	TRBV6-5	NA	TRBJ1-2	TGTGCCAGCAGTCCCGCGGGAACTAACTATGGCTACACCTTC	CASSPAGTNYGYTF
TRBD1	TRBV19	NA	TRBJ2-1	TGTGCCAGTAGTCTCCGGGACAGGGCACTTGAGCAGTTCTTC	CASSLRDRALEQFF
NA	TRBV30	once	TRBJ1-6	TGTGCCTGGAGTTCCGGGGGAAGTAATAATTCACCCCTCCACTTT	CAWSSGGSNNSPLHF
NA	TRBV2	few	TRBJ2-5	TGTGCCAGCAGTGAAAACCGGGGGGAGACCCAGTACTTC	CASSENRGETQYF
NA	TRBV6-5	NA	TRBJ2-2	TGTGCCCACAGGAGGGCAGGGCCCGGGGAGCTGTTTTTT	CAHRRAGPGELFF
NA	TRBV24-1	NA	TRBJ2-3	TGTGCCACCAGTAATCCGGGGAGCACAGATACGCAGTATTTT	CATSNPGSTDTQYF
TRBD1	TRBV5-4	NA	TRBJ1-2	TGTGCCAGCAGCGGAGACAGGGTCTATGGCTACACCTTC	CASSGDRVYGYTF
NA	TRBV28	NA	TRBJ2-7	TGTGCCAGCAGTTTAGGGCAGGGGTCCTACGAGCAGTACTTC	CASSLGQGSYEQYF
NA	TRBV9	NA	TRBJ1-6	TGTGCCAGCAGCGCGGGGGGGTTGACAAGTTCACCCCTCCACTTT	CASSAGGLTSSPLHF
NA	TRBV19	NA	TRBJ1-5	TGTGCCAGTAGTCCCAGGTACAATCAGCCCCAGCATTTT	CASSPRYNQPQHF
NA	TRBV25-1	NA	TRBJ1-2	TGTGCCAGCAGTGAAGGGGGCAATTATGGCTACACCTTC	CASSEGGNYGYTF
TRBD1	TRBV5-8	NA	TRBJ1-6	TGTGCCAGCAGCACCCGGACAGGGAGCAATTCACCCCTCCACTTT	CASSTRTGSNSPLHF
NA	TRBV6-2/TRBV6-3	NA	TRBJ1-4	TGTGCCAGCAGTTACTCGGGCTCAACTAATGAAAAACTGTTTTTT	CASSYSGSTNEKLFF
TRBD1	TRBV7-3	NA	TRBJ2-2	TGTGCCAGCAGCTTAACAGGGGGCCTTCCCGGGGAGCTGTTTTTT	CASSLTGGLPGELFF
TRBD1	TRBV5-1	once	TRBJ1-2	TGCGCCAGCAGCTTGAGTACGACAGGGGGAGGCTACACCTTC	CASSLSTTGGGYTF
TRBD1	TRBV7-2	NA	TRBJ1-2	TGTGCCAGCAGCTTAGAAGGGACAGGGTCTTATGGCTACACCTTC	CASSLEGTGSYGYTF
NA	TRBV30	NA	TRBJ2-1	TGTGCCTGGAGTGTCGGCGGGCCGACTCAGTTCTTC	CAWSVGGPTQFF
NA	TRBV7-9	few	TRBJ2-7	TGTGCCAGCAGCTCCAGGATCTACGAGCAGTACTTC	CASSSRIYEQYF
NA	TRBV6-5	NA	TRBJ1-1	TGTGCCAGCATCCAAATACAGGGACCCACTGAAGCTTTCTTT	CASIQIQGPTEAFF